This T cell receptor (beta chain) was recovered during a study of blood T cell repertoires in COVID-19. The wider study: Researchers got acute and convalescent COVID-19 samples from the United States, Italy and Spain. T cells, B-cell-depleted T cells, or PBMCs supplied cDNA or gDNA.

The CDR3 extends over 16 amino acids. Germline-derived CDR1 and CDR2 are SEHNR and FQNEAQ (reference sequence). With V trimmed by 11 bases and J by 5 bases, 18 bases remained unmatched. Original analysis: Counts of nucleated cells, estimated from reference gene primer amplification, were obtained. Assay used: immunoSEQ multiplex PCR; TCRdb lists only in-frame clones, some missing. D and trimming were read from the DNA, whereas the V and J calls and clone size are those reported in that table. The sample gives 110,000 to 150,000 clones, about 86% of which show up once; 8.2% is in the top ten. The TCR comes from a human donor in a cohort sampled during active COVID-19. The chain is built from TRBV7-9 and TRBJ1-1; TRBD1 matches at 9 bases. The sequencing input was peripheral blood. CDR3 DNA sequence: TGTGCCCCAGCGGCACAGAAAGGACAGGGGCGAACTGAAGCTTTCTTT. Encoded protein: CAPAAQKGQGRTEAFF.